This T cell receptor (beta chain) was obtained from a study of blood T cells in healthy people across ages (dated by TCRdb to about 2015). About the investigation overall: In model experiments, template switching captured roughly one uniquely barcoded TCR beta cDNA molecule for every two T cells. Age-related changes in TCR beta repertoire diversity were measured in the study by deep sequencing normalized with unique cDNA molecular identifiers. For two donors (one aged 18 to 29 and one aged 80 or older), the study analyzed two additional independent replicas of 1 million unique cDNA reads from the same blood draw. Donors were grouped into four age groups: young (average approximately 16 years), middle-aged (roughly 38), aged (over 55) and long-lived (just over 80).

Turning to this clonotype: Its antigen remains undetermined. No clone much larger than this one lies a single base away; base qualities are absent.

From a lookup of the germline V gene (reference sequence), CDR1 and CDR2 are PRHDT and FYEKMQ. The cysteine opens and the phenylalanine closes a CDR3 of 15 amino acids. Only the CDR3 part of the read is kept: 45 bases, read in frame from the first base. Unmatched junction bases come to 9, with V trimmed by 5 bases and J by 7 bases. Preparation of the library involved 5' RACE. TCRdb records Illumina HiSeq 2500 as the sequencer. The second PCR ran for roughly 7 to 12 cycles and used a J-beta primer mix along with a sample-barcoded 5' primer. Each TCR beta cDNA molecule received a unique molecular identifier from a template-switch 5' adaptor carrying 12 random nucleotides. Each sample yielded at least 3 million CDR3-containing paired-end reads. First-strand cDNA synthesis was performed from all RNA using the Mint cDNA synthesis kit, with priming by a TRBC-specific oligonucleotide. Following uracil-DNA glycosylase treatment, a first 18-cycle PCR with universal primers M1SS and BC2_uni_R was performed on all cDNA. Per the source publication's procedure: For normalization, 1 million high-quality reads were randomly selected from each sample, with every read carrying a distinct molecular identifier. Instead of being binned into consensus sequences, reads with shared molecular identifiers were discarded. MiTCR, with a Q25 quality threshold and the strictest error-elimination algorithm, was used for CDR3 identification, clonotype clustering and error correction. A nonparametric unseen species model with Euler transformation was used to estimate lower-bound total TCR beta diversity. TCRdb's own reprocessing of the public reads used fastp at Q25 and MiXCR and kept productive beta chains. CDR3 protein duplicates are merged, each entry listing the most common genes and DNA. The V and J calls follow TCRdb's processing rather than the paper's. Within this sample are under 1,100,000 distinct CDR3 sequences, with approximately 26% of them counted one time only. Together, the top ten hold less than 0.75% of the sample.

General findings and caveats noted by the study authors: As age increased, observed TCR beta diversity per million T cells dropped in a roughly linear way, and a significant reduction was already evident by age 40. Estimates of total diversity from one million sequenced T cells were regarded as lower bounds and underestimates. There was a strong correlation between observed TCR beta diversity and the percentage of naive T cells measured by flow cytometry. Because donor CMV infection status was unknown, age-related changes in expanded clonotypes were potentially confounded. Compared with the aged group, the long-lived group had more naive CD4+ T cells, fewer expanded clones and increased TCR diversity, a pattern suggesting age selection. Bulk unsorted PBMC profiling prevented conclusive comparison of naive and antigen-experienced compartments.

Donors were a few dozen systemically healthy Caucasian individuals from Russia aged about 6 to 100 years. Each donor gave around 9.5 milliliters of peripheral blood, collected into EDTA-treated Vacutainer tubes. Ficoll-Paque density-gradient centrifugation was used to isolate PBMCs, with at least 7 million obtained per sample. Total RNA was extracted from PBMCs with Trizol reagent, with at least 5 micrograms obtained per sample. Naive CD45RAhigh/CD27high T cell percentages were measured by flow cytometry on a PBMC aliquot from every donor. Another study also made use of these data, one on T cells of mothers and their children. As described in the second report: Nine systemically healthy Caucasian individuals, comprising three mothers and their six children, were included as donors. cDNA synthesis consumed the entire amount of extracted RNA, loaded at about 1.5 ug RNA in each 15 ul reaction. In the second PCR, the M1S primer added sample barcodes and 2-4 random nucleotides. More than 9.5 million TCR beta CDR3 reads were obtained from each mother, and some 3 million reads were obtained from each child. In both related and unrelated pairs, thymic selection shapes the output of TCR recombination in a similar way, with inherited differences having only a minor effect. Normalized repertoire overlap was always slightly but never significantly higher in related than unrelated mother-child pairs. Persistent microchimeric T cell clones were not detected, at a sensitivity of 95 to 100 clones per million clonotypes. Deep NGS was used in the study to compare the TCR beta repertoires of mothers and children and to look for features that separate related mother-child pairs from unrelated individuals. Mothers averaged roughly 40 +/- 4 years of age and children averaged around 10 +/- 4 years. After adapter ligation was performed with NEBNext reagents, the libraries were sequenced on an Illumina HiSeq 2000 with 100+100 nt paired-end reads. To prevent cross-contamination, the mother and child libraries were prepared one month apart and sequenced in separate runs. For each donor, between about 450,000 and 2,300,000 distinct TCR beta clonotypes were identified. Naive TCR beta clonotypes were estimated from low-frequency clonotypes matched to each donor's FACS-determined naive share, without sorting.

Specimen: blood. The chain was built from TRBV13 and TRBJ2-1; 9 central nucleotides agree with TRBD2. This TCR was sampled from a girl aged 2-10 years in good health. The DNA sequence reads TGTGCCAGCAGCCAAGGGGGACTAGCACGGAATGAGCAGTTCTTC. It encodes CASSQGGLARNEQFF.